This passage covers 16 T cell receptor beta chains from one sample sequenced in a study of shared clonotypes between healthy human individuals. Clones were sequenced by immunoSEQ multiplex PCR, and TCRdb holds only the in-frame ones, with some missing. The sample holds around 2,000,000 clones; 85% to 95% are singletons and the top ten take about 1.1%. Naive CD8 cells were CD45RO-negative, positively selected for CCR7, excluding terminally differentiated effector memory CD45RA+ cells. Material: naive CD8+ T cells sorted from blood. All receptors derive from a man aged 18 to 29 in good health.

This chain connects TRBV15 to TRBJ2-7; 7 positions agree with TRBD1. Looked up from germline, CDR1 is LNHNV and CDR2 is YYDKDF (reference sequence). J was trimmed by 2 bases and V by 5 bases; bases with no gene match: 12. This CDR3 spans 16 amino acids. This chain's CDR3 is CATSGPSGTETYEQYF. The CDR3, as DNA: TGTGCCACCAGCGGACCATCCGGGACAGAGACCTACGAGCAGTACTTC. Based on the CDR3 plus reference TRBV15 and TRBJ2-7, the full variable domain is DAMVIQNPRYQVTQFGKPVTLSCSQTLNHNVMYWYQQKSSQAPKLLFHYYDKDFNNEADTPDNFQSRRPNTSFCFLDIRSPGLGDTAMYLCATSGPSGTETYEQYFGPGTRLTVT.

The chain recombines TRBV5-1 with TRBJ2-7, with TRBD1 matching over 7 bases. The germline CDR1 and CDR2 sequences are SGHRS and YFSETQ. V gave up 4 bases and J gave up 0 bases; unmatched junction bases: 7. This CDR3 has 15 amino acids. CDR3 amino acids: CASSQTGRDSYEQYF. DNA of the CDR3: TGCGCCAGCAGCCAGACAGGGCGAGACTCCTACGAGCAGTACTTC.

The rearrangement uses TRBV5-4 and TRBJ2-7, with 7 bases that match TRBD2. Germline V gene lookup returns CDR1 SGHNT and CDR2 YYREEE (reference sequence). This CDR3 has 14 amino acids. The V and J ends lost 2 bases and 5 bases, in that order; junction bases with no gene match: 7. The CDR3 DNA is TGTGCCAGCAGCTTCAGCGGGGCTCCCAACGAGCAGTACTTC. The encoded protein is CASSFSGAPNEQYF.

The chain uses TRBV2 and TRBJ1-6; the D is unclear. Germline V gene lookup returns CDR1 SNHLY and CDR2 FYNNEI. V lost 3 bases and J 10 bases, leaving 4 bases between the germline ends. CDR3 length: 11 amino acids. This CDR3 is CASSDLSPLHF. The CDR3 coding sequence is TGTGCCAGCAGTGATTTGTCACCCCTCCACTTT.

The chain combines TRBV9 with TRBJ2-5; 7 nucleotides match TRBD1. Germline assignment: CDR1 SGDLS and CDR2 YYNGEE. This CDR3 spans 14 amino acids. V lost 3 bases and J lost 0; bases outside the gene matches: 2. The chain's CDR3 is CASSGQGDQETQYF. Written as DNA, the CDR3 is TGTGCCAGCAGCGGACAGGGAGACCAAGAGACCCAGTACTTC.

The gene calls are TRBV7-9 and TRBJ1-1, with 8 bases lining up with TRBD1. Trimming removed 3 bases from V and 4 bases from J; junction bases left unmatched: 4. Germline V CDR1 and CDR2: SEHNR, FQNEAQ (reference sequence). The CDR3 totals 14 residues. The CDR3 coding sequence is TGTGCCAGCAGCTTGCAGGGGGCGGCCACTGAAGCTTTCTTT. This sequence encodes CASSLQGAATEAFF.

CDR3 residues: CASSTYGDAEAFF. The CDR3 nucleotides are TGTGCCAGCAGTACTTACGGGGACGCTGAAGCTTTCTTT. The chain carries TRBV27 and TRBJ1-1; TRBD1 might be the D (5 bases). V was shortened by 5 bases and J by 6 bases, with 13 bases between the two germline ends. CDR1 is MNHEY, CDR2 SMNVEV, per germline (reference sequence). This CDR3 region has 13 residues.

The chain couples TRBV6-6 to TRBJ1-1; D remains ambiguous. The V end was cut by 2 bases, the J end by 1 base, with 5 bases between. There are 13 residues in the CDR3. CDR1 and CDR2 from the germline V gene are MNHNY and SVGAGI (reference sequence). CDR3 DNA sequence: TGTGCCAGCAGTTACGCACCGAACACTGAAGCTTTCTTT. Encoded protein: CASSYAPNTEAFF.

CDR3 nucleotides: TGTGCCAGCAGCCTAATTCGACTACAGGGTTCGGCCGGGGAGCTGTTTTTT. This codes for CASSLIRLQGSAGELFF. The rearrangement uses TRBV7-8 and TRBJ2-2, with D possibly matching TRBD1 (6 bases). The length of the CDR3 is 17 residues. The germline V gene has CDR1 SGHVS and CDR2 FQNEAQ. V was shortened by 5 bases and J by 6 bases, with 22 bases between the two germline ends.

With regard to this clone: The same CDR3 also results from other DNA sequences found in this sample. The CDR3 bases are TGTGCCAGCAGCGTAGGGGCTAGCTCCTACGAGCAGTACTTC. Amino acid sequence: CASSVGASSYEQYF. The V gene is TRBV9, the J gene TRBJ2-7; D is undetermined. There are 14 residues in the CDR3. Per germline, CDR1 SGDLS and CDR2 YYNGEE. The V end lost 0 bases, the J end lost 0 bases, and 7 bases lay between the germline ends. Filled out from reference TRBV9 and TRBJ2-7, the complete variable domain reads DSGVTQTPKHLITATGQRVTLRCSPRSGDLSVYWYQQSLDQGLQFLIQYYNGEERAKGNILERFSAQQFPDLHSELNLSSLELGDSALYFCASSVGASSYEQYFGPGTRLTVT.

The chain recombines TRBV6-1 with TRBJ2-7; D ambiguous. The CDR3 contains 11 residues. CDR1 and CDR2 from the germline V gene are MNHNS and SASEGT. Trimming took off 3 bases at V and 5 bases at J, with 5 bases between the two ends. The CDR3, as DNA: TGTGCCAGCAGTGATTGGGACGAGCAGTACTTC. Protein sequence: CASSDWDEQYF.

V gene TRBV7-9 combines with J gene TRBJ1-2; a possible D gene is TRBD1 (5 bases). This CDR3 has 15 amino acids. Germline V lookup: CDR1 SEHNR, CDR2 FQNEAQ (reference sequence). V lost 5 bases to trimming and J lost 1 base, with 14 bases between them. For the CDR3, the DNA is TGTGCCAGCAGCGTAGGGACCGGAAGTAACTATGGCTACACCTTC. This sequence encodes CASSVGTGSNYGYTF.

This chain joins TRBV14 and TRBJ1-2; D may be TRBD1 (5 bases). This CDR3 comprises 14 residues. Germline CDR1 and CDR2: SGHDN and FVKESK. Trimming cost V 4 bases and J 2 bases, with 11 bases left between them. The chain's CDR3 is CASSLRDLNYGYTF. CDR3 DNA: TGTGCCAGCAGCCTCAGGGACTTAAACTATGGCTACACCTTC.

This clone was observed a single time. V is TRBV6-5 and J is TRBJ2-1; 9 bases agree with TRBD2. Per the germline V gene, CDR1 is MNHEY and CDR2 is SVGAGI. Germline trimming cut 2 bases from V and 2 bases from J; bases unmatched to any gene: 4. The CDR3 totals 16 residues. The CDR3 sequence is CASSYGLAPPYNEQFF. Here the CDR3 DNA reads TGTGCCAGCAGTTACGGACTAGCGCCCCCCTACAATGAGCAGTTCTTC.

The V and J genes are TRBV6-5 and TRBJ1-2; D uncertain. The V gene's germline CDR1 is MNHEY and CDR2 SVGAGI. Trimming took 0 bases from V and 6 from J, leaving 11 bases between them. The CDR3 extends over 14 amino acids. CDR3 nucleotides: TGTGCCAGCAGTTACTCGAGGAGCATTGATGGCTACACCTTC. It codes for CASSYSRSIDGYTF.

The chain is built from TRBV6-1 and TRBJ2-3; D is unclear. The CDR3 has 15 amino acids. V was trimmed by 8 bases and J by 2 bases, leaving 17 bases between them. Germline V gene sequence: CDR1 MNHNS, CDR2 SASEGT. The CDR3 protein is CASCHLGNPTDTQYF. CDR3 coding DNA: TGTGCCAGCTGCCACTTGGGGAACCCCACAGATACGCAGTATTTT.